The 18 T cell receptor beta chains below were found in one sample sequenced in a study of vaccination effects on CD4 cells after COVID-19. With the ViraFEST assay, the study expanded antigen-specific CD4+ T cells using viral peptide pools, then sequenced them. CD4+ T cell isolation took place after approximately 11 days of culture. None of these healthy vaccinees had been infected with SARS-CoV-2 before vaccination. Generated by immunoSEQ multiplex PCR, the TCRdb table keeps only in-frame clones and is missing some. The sample lists about 40,000 clones; around 70% were seen once. These TCRs' antigens remain unknown. This material consisted of CD4+ T cells from PBMCs cultured with SARS-CoV-2 spike peptides, taken before COVID-19 vaccination. The receptors originated from a human donor who received a COVID-19 vaccine.

This rearrangement joins TRBV24-1 to TRBJ2-5; 9 nucleotides line up with TRBD2. The V gene's germline CDR1 is KGHDR and CDR2 SFDVKD. This CDR3 has 15 amino acids. V dropped 6 bases and J dropped 4; count of bases not matched to a gene: 8. Here the CDR3 DNA reads TGTGCCACCAGTTATAGCGGGAGAGGTAGAGAGACCCAGTACTTC. This gives the protein CATSYSGRGRETQYF.

This sequence joins TRBV21-1 and TRBJ2-7; TRBD2, the D gene given by the table, was not confirmed from the DNA. TRBV21-1 is shown as a pseudogene. The CDR3 runs 17 residues. CDR3 loop: CASSKGEAGGPGYEQYF. CDR3 nucleotides: TGTGCCAGCAGCAAAGGGGAAGCGGGAGGGCCGGGTTACGAGCAGTACTTC.

V gene TRBV5-4 combines with J gene TRBJ2-1; 8 bases match TRBD2. CDR3 length: 15 residues. Looked up from germline, CDR1 is SGHNT and CDR2 is YYREEE (reference sequence). The J segment lost 4 bases and the V segment lost 5 bases, leaving 8 bases of the junction unmatched. The CDR3 coding sequence is TGTGCCAGCAGTCCCGGGGGGGCCTTATACAATGAGCAGTTCTTC. It codes for CASSPGGALYNEQFF.

This sequence joins TRBV28 and TRBJ2-3; 15 nucleotides line up with TRBD2. The CDR3 is 15 residues long. Looked up from germline, CDR1 is MDHEN and CDR2 is SYDVKM. J lost 5 bases, V lost 5 bases, and 2 bases had no gene match. The CDR3 bases are TGTGCCAGCAGTCCGGGACTAGCGGGAGGAGATACGCAGTATTTT. Translated, it gives CASSPGLAGGDTQYF.

The V gene is TRBV9, the J gene TRBJ2-5, with 16 bases that match TRBD2. Per the germline V gene, CDR1 is SGDLS and CDR2 is YYNGEE. After removal of 2 bases from V and 5 bases from J, the junction contained 6 bases not matched to a gene. This CDR3 spans 17 amino acids. CDR3 DNA: TGTGCCAGCAGCGTTGGGACTAGCGGGGGGGCTAGGGAGACCCAGTACTTC. The encoded protein is CASSVGTSGGARETQYF.

A single count supports this clone. The chain is built from TRBV28 and TRBJ2-7; D is unclear. The V gene's germline CDR1 is MDHEN and CDR2 SYDVKM. Trimming removed 0 bases from V and 3 bases from J, with 21 bases in between. This CDR3 has 18 amino acids. This chain's CDR3 is CASSLWGIMSLGFYEQYF. Here the CDR3 DNA reads TGTGCCAGCAGTTTATGGGGGATCATGTCTCTGGGCTTCTACGAGCAGTACTTC.

There are a few counts of this clone. V is TRBV3-1 (or the pseudogene TRBV3-2) and J is TRBJ1-1, with D hard to call. The CDR3 length is 13 residues. The germline CDR1 and CDR2 sequences are LGHDT and YNNKEL (reference sequence). The ends were cut back, 3 bases at V and 3 bases at J, with 8 bases in the middle. CDR3 sequence (DNA): TGTGCCAGCAGCCATATGAGGGACACTGAAGCTTTCTTT. This translates into CASSHMRDTEAFF.

The rearrangement uses TRBV12-5 and TRBJ2-1, with D tentatively TRBD2 (7 bases). Germline V CDR1 and CDR2: LGHNT, FRNRAP. There are 16 residues in the CDR3. V lost 0 bases and J 4 bases, leaving 13 bases between the germline ends. The CDR3 nucleotides read TGTGCTAGTGGTTTGGTACTTGGGGGGGCATACAATGAGCAGTTCTTC. It specifies CASGLVLGGAYNEQFF. The full variable domain, in which reference TRBV12-5 and TRBJ2-1 provide the parts outside the CDR3, is DARVTQTPRHKVTEMGQEVTMRCQPILGHNTVFWYRQTMMQGLELLAYFRNRAPLDDSGMPKDRFSAEMPDATLATLKIQPSEPRDSAVYFCASGLVLGGAYNEQFFGPGTRLTVL.

This clone was detected a few times. The chain links TRBV5-8 to TRBJ1-2; TRBD1 aligns across 7 bases. Germline lookup yields CDR1 SGHTS and CDR2 YDEGEE. This CDR3 spans 14 amino acids. The junction had 10 bases not matched to a gene; V was cut back by 4 bases and J by 7 bases. The CDR3: CASSQLTGNIGYTF. Written as DNA, the CDR3 is TGTGCCAGCAGCCAACTGACAGGGAACATTGGCTACACCTTC.

This clone was picked up a small number of times. The chain recombines TRBV4-2 with TRBJ2-2, with 8 bases aligning to TRBD2. Germline CDR1 reads LGHNA; CDR2 reads YNFKEQ. V lost 0 bases to trimming and J lost 5 bases; unmatched junction nucleotides: 8. The CDR3 covers 17 residues. CDR3 loop: CASSQESTSGPTGELFF. In DNA, the CDR3 is TGTGCCAGCAGCCAAGAAAGTACTAGCGGTCCGACCGGGGAGCTGTTTTTT.

This clone was recorded a few times. This chain connects TRBV20-1 to TRBJ1-1, with 9 bases fitting TRBD1. V was pared by 3 bases and J by 5 bases, with 13 bases of the junction left unmatched. CDR3 length: 16 amino acids. Per the germline V gene, CDR1 is DFQATT and CDR2 is SNEGSKA (reference sequence). CDR3 residues: CSASSLGTGFGTEAFF. Here the CDR3 DNA reads TGCAGTGCTAGTAGTTTGGGGACAGGGTTTGGAACTGAAGCTTTCTTT.

V usage is TRBV5-4 and J usage is TRBJ2-7; TRBD2 might be the D (6 bases). CDR3 length: 11 residues. In germline, CDR1 is SGHNT, CDR2 YYREEE (reference sequence). Trimming shortened V by 3 bases and J by 9 bases, and 10 bases separated the two germline ends. DNA of the CDR3: TGTGCCAGCAGCTCGCCAGCGGGGCAGTACTTC. Its protein is CASSSPAGQYF.

A few counts support this clone. The V call is TRBV24-1, the J call TRBJ2-1, with 10 bases lining up with TRBD2. V shed 11 bases and J 5 bases; nucleotides not matched to a gene: 5. Germline loops: CDR1 KGHDR, CDR2 SFDVKD. This CDR3 comprises 13 residues. The CDR3 reads CAISGGPNNEQFF. As DNA, the CDR3 is TGTGCCATTAGCGGGGGGCCTAACAATGAGCAGTTCTTC.

Remarks on this clone: The identical CDR3 is also encoded by other nucleotide sequences in the sample. This chain uses TRBV19 with TRBJ1-5, with 8 bases fitting TRBD1. The V and J ends lost 7 bases and 4 bases, in that order; junction bases with no gene match: 6. CDR3 length equals 14 residues. The germline CDR1 and CDR2 sequences are LNHDA and SQIVND (reference sequence). As DNA, the CDR3 is TGTGCCAGTACCCCGACAGGGGTAAATCAGCCCCAGCATTTT. Its protein product is CASTPTGVNQPQHF.

This clone was seen a handful of times. The chain links TRBV3-1 (or the pseudogene TRBV3-2) to TRBJ1-1, with no clear D. The germline V gene has CDR1 LGHDT and CDR2 YNNKEL (reference sequence). V was clipped by 0 bases and J by 2 bases, with 13 bases between them. This CDR3 has 16 amino acids. CDR3 amino acids: CASSQDATRINTEAFF. In DNA form, the CDR3 reads TGTGCCAGCAGCCAAGACGCGACGAGGATTAACACTGAAGCTTTCTTT.

This clone was seen just once. The chain combines TRBV28 with TRBJ1-2; D not resolved. CDR3 length: 17 amino acids. V shed 3 bases and J shed 3 bases, with 20 bases lying between them. Germline V CDR1 and CDR2: MDHEN, SYDVKM. As DNA, the CDR3 is TGTGCCAGCAGTTTCCCCGTGGACGAGCTCTCGCACTATGGCTACACCTTC. This translates into CASSFPVDELSHYGYTF.

This clone was counted only a few times. V usage is TRBV16 and J usage is TRBJ1-5; unclear D gene. The CDR3 is made up of 14 amino acids. Trimming took off 2 bases at V and 0 bases at J, with 5 bases between the two ends. Germline assignment: CDR1 KGHSY and CDR2 FQNENV. CDR3 in DNA: TGTGCCAGCAGCCAAGACGTTAGCAATCAGCCCCAGCATTTT. Its translation is CASSQDVSNQPQHF. The whole variable domain, filled in from reference TRBV16 and TRBJ1-5, reads GEEVAQTPKHLVRGEGQKAKLYCAPIKGHSYVFWYQQVLKNEFKFLISFQNENVFDETGMPKERFSAKCLPNSPCSLEIQATKLEDSAVYFCASSQDVSNQPQHFGDGTRLSIL.

This chain connects TRBV12-3 or TRBV12-4 to TRBJ2-5; a weak D match, TRBD2 (5 bases). With 10 bases removed from V and 2 bases from J, the gap between germline ends came to 14 bases. This CDR3 region has 13 residues. As DNA, the CDR3 is TGTGCCACCAGACGAGGGCAACAAGAGACCCAGTACTTC. It specifies CATRRGQQETQYF.